This T cell receptor (beta chain) was sequenced in a study of OX40 agonist ivuxolimab in advanced cancers. Whole-study results and caveats: Clonal expansion by week 6 occurred in CD4+ and CD8+ blood T cells (at 0.1 to 3.0 mg/kg). Among expanded peripheral T cells, antigen specificity went undetermined.

The germline CDR1 and CDR2 sequences are MNHNS and SASEGT. V was clipped by 1 base and J by 0 bases, with 10 bases between them. CDR3 size: 16 residues. A word on this clone: The target antigen is unknown.

Produced via immunoSEQ multiplex PCR; TCRdb's table is partial and in-frame only. Of tens of thousands of clones listed, roughly 80% are singletons. The V and J genes are TRBV6-1 and TRBJ1-3; D is undetermined. The TCR sequence derives from an adult with an advanced solid tumor such as melanoma, head and neck, liver or kidney cancer. Sequencing used CD4+ or CD8+ T cells sorted from blood, obtained in a trial of the OX40 agonist ivuxolimab. CDR3 loop: CASSEVGGSSGNTIYF. Here the CDR3 DNA reads TGTGCCAGCAGTGAAGTAGGTGGGAGCTCTGGAAACACCATATATTTT.